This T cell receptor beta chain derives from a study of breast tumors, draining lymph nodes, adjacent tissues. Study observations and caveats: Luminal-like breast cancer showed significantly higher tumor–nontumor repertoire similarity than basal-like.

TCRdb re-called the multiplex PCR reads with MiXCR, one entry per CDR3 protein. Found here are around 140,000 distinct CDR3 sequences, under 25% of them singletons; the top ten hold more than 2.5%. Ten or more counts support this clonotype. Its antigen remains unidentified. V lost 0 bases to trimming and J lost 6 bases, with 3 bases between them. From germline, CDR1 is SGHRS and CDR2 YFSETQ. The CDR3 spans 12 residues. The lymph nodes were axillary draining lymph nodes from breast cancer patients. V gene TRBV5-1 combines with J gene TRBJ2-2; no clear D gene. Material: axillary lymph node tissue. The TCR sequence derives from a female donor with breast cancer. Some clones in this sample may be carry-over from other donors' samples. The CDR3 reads CASSLGAGELFF. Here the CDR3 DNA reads TGCGCCAGCAGCTTGGGGGCCGGGGAGCTGTTTTTT.